This TCR beta chain was captured by sequencing in a study of T cells in Graves' hyperthyroidism and ophthalmopathy. Overall study: At initial diagnosis, before any treatment had begun, peripheral blood was obtained. Findings of the study overall: Ophthalmopathy was separated from stable hyperthyroidism by a 13 V-J model.

V shed 5 bases and J 6 bases; nucleotides not matched to a gene: 10. CDR1 is MNHEY, CDR2 SMNVEV, per germline (reference sequence). The CDR3 has 17 residues. From RNA transcripts, TCR beta CDR3 regions were amplified. When the TCR CDR3 underwent first-round RT-PCR, the HTBI primer set was used. TCRdb processed the multiplex PCR reads anew with MiXCR; each CDR3 protein has one entry. The sample includes around 690,000 distinct CDR3 sequences, roughly 17% of them seen just once. This clonotype was seen at least ten times. Its antigen remains unknown. Graves' hyperthyroidism qualified as stable when ophthalmopathy did not progress within 18 months. Clinical symptoms, serum thyroxine and TRAb, thyroid ultrasound and orbital computed tomography together formed the diagnostic basis.

The rearrangement joins TRBV27 to TRBJ2-1, with 13 bases that match TRBD2. The origin of this receptor is a man aged 50 to 59 with Graves' hyperthyroidism. The sample taken for sequencing was blood. The DNA for the CDR3 is TGTGCCAGCAGTCCCAGACGACTAGCGGGAGGAGGCAATGAGCAGTTCTTC. Translation gives CASSPRRLAGGGNEQFF.